Below are 27 T cell receptor beta chains sequenced from a single sample in a study of blood T cell repertoires in COVID-19. Sequenced by immunoSEQ multiplex PCR; TCRdb stores in-frame clones only, minus some. The repertoire holds roughly 8,200 clones, with about 88% as singletons. Source material: peripheral blood. The receptors stem from a human donor with active COVID-19. The donor label of this sample is uncertain.

V usage is TRBV7-2 and J usage is TRBJ1-5, with D possibly being TRBD1 (5 bases). This CDR3 comprises 17 residues. Germline V CDR1 and CDR2: SGHTA, FQGNSA. V was clipped by 2 bases and J by 3 bases, with 17 bases between them. CDR3 coding DNA: TGTGCCAGCAGCTTATTAGGAACAGGAGGGTCCAATCAGCCCCAGCATTTT. It codes for CASSLLGTGGSNQPQHF.

This clone turned up a few times. The chain couples TRBV25-1 to TRBJ1-4; weak D call: TRBD1 (6 bases). Deletions cut 6 bases from V and 6 bases from J, with 17 bases between. This CDR3 has 15 residues. CDR1 MGHDK and CDR2 SYGVNS come from the germline V gene. CDR3 bases: TGTGCCAGCAGCCATATCAGGGGAAACGATGAAAAACTGTTTTTT. Amino acid sequence: CASSHIRGNDEKLFF. The variable domain in full, with the rest retrieved from reference TRBV25-1 and TRBJ1-4, is EADIYQTPRYLVIGTGKKITLECSQTMGHDKMYWYQQDPGMELHLIHYSYGVNSTEKGDLSSESTVSRIRTEHFPLTLESARPSHTSQYLCASSHIRGNDEKLFFGSGTQLSVL.

V and J are TRBV6-5 and TRBJ1-5; TRBD1 agrees at 7 bases. Germline V gene sequence: CDR1 MNHEY, CDR2 SVGAGI. The CDR3 contains 15 residues. Unmatched junction bases numbered 9, after V lost 0 bases and J lost 10 bases. The CDR3 sequence: CASSYSGQGELPQHF. CDR3 sequence (DNA): TGTGCCAGCAGTTACTCGGGGCAGGGGGAGCTCCCCCAGCATTTT.

This chain joins TRBV14 and TRBJ2-3, with no clear D. CDR3 length: 16 residues. Germline-derived CDR1 and CDR2 are SGHDN and FVKESK. The ends were cut back, 0 bases at V and 1 base at J, with 11 bases in the middle. CDR3 sequence reads: CASSQDARFGTDTQYF. As DNA, the CDR3 is TGTGCCAGCAGCCAAGACGCGCGGTTTGGCACAGATACGCAGTATTTT.

The CDR3 DNA sequence: TGTGCCAGCAGCGTAGGAGGAGTCTCTGGAAACACCATATATTTT. Its protein product is CASSVGGVSGNTIYF. This rearrangement joins TRBV9 to TRBJ1-3, with D uncertain. V shed 0 bases and J shed 0 bases, with 7 bases lying between them. The CDR3 length is 15 residues. Germline V gene lookup returns CDR1 SGDLS and CDR2 YYNGEE.

This chain joins TRBV28 and TRBJ1-2; the match to TRBD1 covers 9 bases. Germline lookup yields CDR1 MDHEN and CDR2 SYDVKM. V was pared by 5 bases and J by 3 bases, with 10 bases of the junction left unmatched. The CDR3 covers 16 residues. The CDR3 reads CASSPSGTGLDYGYTF. The CDR3 bases are TGTGCCAGCAGTCCCTCCGGGACAGGGTTGGACTATGGCTACACCTTC.

This chain connects TRBV12-5 to TRBJ1-1; possible D gene TRBD1, 6 bases. The length of the CDR3 is 13 residues. The V gene's germline CDR1 is LGHNT and CDR2 FRNRAP. Between the trimmed V and J ends, which lost 3 bases and 7 bases, there was a span of 12 bases. The CDR3 protein is CASGLRHRDEAFF. CDR3 DNA sequence: TGTGCTAGTGGTTTAAGGCACAGGGATGAAGCTTTCTTT.

V gene TRBV28 combines with J gene TRBJ1-1; D possibly corresponds to TRBD1 (6 bases). The germline CDR1 and CDR2 sequences are MDHEN and SYDVKM. This CDR3 is built from 14 residues. Trimming took off 6 bases at V and 4 bases at J, with 15 bases between the two ends. The CDR3 DNA reads as TGTGCCAGCAGGAAGCAGGGGCCAACCACTGAAGCTTTCTTT. Translation: CASRKQGPTTEAFF.

The chain combines TRBV4-2 with TRBJ2-7; 9 bases are a match to TRBD2. V lost 4 bases and J lost 2; bases outside the gene matches: 15. The CDR3 is 18 residues long. Germline lookup yields CDR1 LGHNA and CDR2 YNFKEQ. The DNA of the CDR3 is TGTGCCAGCAGCCCGACCCCGAGCGGGGGGCGAGGTACCTACGAGCAGTACTTC. It is translated as CASSPTPSGGRGTYEQYF.

J is TRBJ1-6 and V is TRBV7-3; 7 bases fit TRBD1. The CDR3 is 13 residues long. V was pared by 1 base and J by 9 bases, with 0 bases of the junction left unmatched. Per the germline V gene, CDR1 is SGHTA and CDR2 is FQGTGA. The CDR3 region is CASSLNRGSPLHF. CDR3 in DNA: TGTGCCAGCAGCTTAAACAGGGGTTCACCCCTCCACTTT.

This clone was detected only a few times. V gene TRBV2 combines with J gene TRBJ1-5, with a possible D match to TRBD1 (5 bases). Looked up from germline, CDR1 is SNHLY and CDR2 is FYNNEI. The CDR3 totals 17 residues. The V end lost 2 bases, the J end lost 0 bases, and 14 bases lay between the germline ends. In DNA form, the CDR3 reads TGTGCCAGCAGTGAAATCCAGGGTGGGTTTAGCAATCAGCCCCAGCATTTT. Encoded protein: CASSEIQGGFSNQPQHF.

The rearrangement links TRBV28 to TRBJ1-5, with D uncertain. The CDR3 is 14 residues long. V was trimmed by 3 bases and J by 2 bases, leaving 8 bases between them. CDR1 and CDR2 from the germline V gene are MDHEN and SYDVKM. The CDR3 coding sequence is TGTGCCAGCAGTTTTTTTTCCGGCAATCAGCCCCAGCATTTT. Encoded protein: CASSFFSGNQPQHF.

The gene calls are TRBV18 and TRBJ1-3; perhaps TRBD1 as D (6 bases). Trimming left V 6 bases short and J 3 bases short, with 12 bases between. Germline CDR1 and CDR2: KGHSH and LQKENI. The CDR3 consists of 14 residues. The CDR3 region has the DNA TGTGCCAGCTCTTCAGGGGCCTTTGGAAACACCATATATTTT. Translated: CASSSGAFGNTIYF.

This chain uses TRBV20-1 with TRBJ2-1; no firm D call. Deletions cut 0 bases from V and 9 bases from J, with 6 bases between. The germline V gene has CDR1 DFQATT and CDR2 SNEGSKA (reference sequence). This CDR3 has 11 amino acids. This CDR3 is CSARDGFEQFF. The CDR3 coding sequence is TGCAGTGCTAGAGACGGGTTTGAGCAGTTCTTC.

The chain employs TRBV5-1 and TRBJ1-2; D ambiguous. This CDR3 region has 12 residues. Germline V gene sequence: CDR1 SGHRS, CDR2 YFSETQ. Trimming left V 5 bases short and J 6 bases short, with 11 bases between. The CDR3 spells CASRSREDGYTF. Here the CDR3 DNA reads TGCGCCAGCAGGTCGCGAGAGGATGGCTACACCTTC.

The chain has TRBV3-1 (or the pseudogene TRBV3-2) and TRBJ1-2; D is perhaps TRBD1 (6 bases). Germline V CDR1 and CDR2: LGHDT, YNNKEL (reference sequence). Trimming shortened V by 4 bases and J by 8 bases, and 11 bases separated the two germline ends. The CDR3 is 12 amino acids. The CDR3 reads CASSLGGSGYTF. CDR3 DNA sequence: TGTGCCAGCAGCCTAGGGGGATCCGGCTACACCTTC.

The CDR3 nucleotides read TGTGCCAGCAGTGAGACAGGAATCCATCAGCCCCAGCATTTT. It specifies CASSETGIHQPQHF. V usage is TRBV6-2 or TRBV6-3 and J usage is TRBJ1-5, with a weak D call TRBD1 (6 bases). V was shortened by 5 bases and J by 5 bases, with 13 bases between the two germline ends. Germline V gene data show CDR1 as MNHEY and CDR2 as SVGEGT. This CDR3 has 14 amino acids.

Written as DNA, the CDR3 is TGTGCCAGCTCTCCCCCCCGGTCCAATGAGCAGTTCTTC. Amino acid sequence: CASSPPRSNEQFF. The chain uses TRBV18 and TRBJ2-1; no clear D gene. Germline values: CDR1 KGHSH, CDR2 LQKENI. The CDR3 extends over 13 amino acids. V was shortened by 6 bases and J by 6 bases, with 12 bases between the two germline ends.

In this sample, this clone turned up a few times. The rearrangement joins TRBV19 to TRBJ2-2; D is possibly TRBD2 (5 bases). The germline CDR1 and CDR2 sequences are LNHDA and SQIVND (reference sequence). CDR3 size: 15 residues. The ends were cut back, 5 bases at V and 3 bases at J, with 13 bases in the middle. CDR3 nucleotide sequence: TGTGCCAGTAGTTCTGAAGGACTCTACACCGGGGAGCTGTTTTTT. It translates to CASSSEGLYTGELFF. Based on the CDR3 plus reference TRBV19 and TRBJ2-2, the full variable domain is DGGITQSPKYLFRKEGQNVTLSCEQNLNHDAMYWYRQDPGQGLRLIYYSQIVNDFQKGDIAEGYSVSREKKESFPLTVTSAQKNPTAFYLCASSSEGLYTGELFFGEGSRLTVL.

This chain uses TRBV7-9 with TRBJ2-2; no clear D gene. CDR1 and CDR2 (germline): SEHNR, FQNEAQ (reference sequence). The CDR3 is 13 amino acids. Trimming shortened V by 6 bases and J by 4 bases, and 9 bases separated the two germline ends. In DNA form, the CDR3 reads TGTGCCAGCAGGCCACACAGCACCGGGGAGCTGTTTTTT. Translated: CASRPHSTGELFF.

The chain is built from TRBV9 and TRBJ2-1; TRBD2 is a possible D gene (5 bases). V was pared by 3 bases and J by 0 bases, with 13 bases between. The CDR3 totals 16 residues. Germline loops: CDR1 SGDLS, CDR2 YYNGEE. The CDR3 sequence: CASSDPRRSSYNEQFF. DNA of the CDR3: TGTGCCAGCAGCGACCCCCGGAGGAGCTCCTACAATGAGCAGTTCTTC.

The chain links TRBV4-3 to TRBJ1-4; 7 bases map to TRBD1. The length of the CDR3 is 18 residues. Germline V gene data show CDR1 as LGHNA and CDR2 as YSLEER. V gave up 0 bases and J gave up 6 bases; unmatched junction bases: 13. The CDR3 sequence: CASSQEGDRVVVDEKLFF. CDR3 DNA: TGCGCCAGCAGCCAAGAAGGAGACAGGGTCGTTGTGGATGAAAAACTGTTTTTT.

V and J are TRBV5-1 and TRBJ2-7; 7 bases agree with TRBD1. Trimming took 4 bases from V and 1 from J; bases not matched to a gene: 5. Per the germline V gene, CDR1 is SGHRS and CDR2 is YFSETQ. CDR3 length equals 14 residues. CDR3 DNA: TGCGCCAGCAGCCTGACAGGGTCTTCCTACGAGCAGTACGTC. This codes for CASSLTGSSYEQYV.

The chain joins TRBV9 to TRBJ1-4, with a possible D match to TRBD1 (6 bases). The CDR3 has 15 residues. V lost 0 bases, J lost 4 bases, and 10 bases lay in between. Germline CDR1 SGDLS, CDR2 YYNGEE. CDR3 coding DNA: TGTGCCAGCAGCGTAGGCACAGGGCGTAATGAAAAACTGTTTTTT. Protein product: CASSVGTGRNEKLFF.

The rearrangement uses TRBV19 and TRBJ2-3; 14 nucleotides line up with TRBD2. V was clipped by 6 bases and J by 4 bases; unmatched bases: 0. CDR3 length equals 14 residues. Germline V gene data show CDR1 as LNHDA and CDR2 as SQIVND (reference sequence). The CDR3 protein is CASRTSGGADTQYF. CDR3 DNA sequence: TGTGCCAGTAGGACTAGCGGGGGGGCAGATACGCAGTATTTT.

The chain links TRBV19 to TRBJ1-4; D possibly corresponds to TRBD1 (5 bases). V gave up 6 bases and J gave up 7 bases, with 15 bases separating them. CDR1 is LNHDA and CDR2 is SQIVND in the germline V gene (reference sequence). The CDR3 sequence is 14 residues long. The CDR3 spells CASRGSGLAEKLFF. The CDR3 coding sequence is TGTGCCAGTAGGGGGTCAGGGCTCGCTGAAAAACTGTTTTTT.

A few counts support this clone. The chain employs TRBV15 and TRBJ2-6, with D unresolved. V was clipped by 0 bases and J by 0 bases, with 3 bases between them. This CDR3 is 15 amino acids long. In germline, CDR1 is LNHNV, CDR2 YYDKDF (reference sequence). The CDR3 nucleotides are TGTGCCACCAGCAGAGACAACTCTGGGGCCAACGTCCTGACTTTC. Translating gives CATSRDNSGANVLTF.